The 16 T cell receptor beta chains presented below share a single source sample, sequenced in a study of spatial heterogeneity in lung cancer. TCRdb itself ran the 5' RACE reads through MiXCR, one entry per CDR3 protein. The table has 15,000 to 20,000 distinct CDR3 sequences, about 22% seen once. Time point indicated: sample taken at primary tumor resection. Sequencing of whole RNA from tumor, nontumor lung or frozen PBMC involved no sorting. Here the sequenced sample was PBMCs, taken at surgery. The origin of the receptors is a female donor with early-stage non-small cell lung cancer.

This clonotype was seen ten or more times. This chain joins TRBV6-2 or TRBV6-3 and TRBJ2-7; TRBD1 aligns across 10 bases. CDR1 is MNHEY, CDR2 SVGEGT, per germline. J gave up 5 bases and V 8 bases, and 12 bases lay outside the gene matches. CDR3 size: 15 residues. The CDR3: CASYLNPGTGDEQYF. As DNA, the CDR3 is TGTGCCAGCTACCTCAACCCCGGGACAGGGGACGAGCAGTACTTC.

This clonotype showed up many times. This chain links TRBV6-5 with TRBJ2-5; 7 bases agree with TRBD1. The CDR3 is 14 residues long. Germline V gene data show CDR1 as MNHEY and CDR2 as SVGAGI. Trimming removed 2 bases from V and 2 bases from J; junction bases left unmatched: 2. CDR3: CASSYGRGQETQYF. In nucleotides, the CDR3 is TGTGCCAGCAGTTACGGCAGGGGGCAAGAGACCCAGTACTTC.

CDR3 sequence reads: CASSLNAGGRAGEQFF. In nucleotides, the CDR3 is TGCGCCAGCAGCTTAAACGCTGGCGGGAGGGCCGGTGAGCAGTTCTTC. The chain links TRBV5-1 to TRBJ2-1; 9 bases are shared with TRBD2. From germline, CDR1 is SGHRS and CDR2 YFSETQ. With 2 bases clipped from V and 9 bases from J, the junction kept 12 bases outside the gene matches. The CDR3 totals 16 residues.

V gene TRBV11-2 combines with J gene TRBJ2-1, with D possibly matching TRBD2 (6 bases). Trimming left V 6 bases short and J 1 base short, with 13 bases between. The CDR3 is 15 amino acids. Germline CDR1 SGHAT, CDR2 FQNNGV. This CDR3 reads CASSPTSISYNEQFF. The CDR3 DNA follows: TGTGCCAGCAGTCCAACTAGCATTTCCTACAATGAGCAGTTCTTC.

This clonotype was counted many times. The chain uses TRBV19 and TRBJ1-4; maybe TRBD1 (6 bases). Germline lookup yields CDR1 LNHDA and CDR2 SQIVND (reference sequence). The CDR3 has 14 residues. Trimming took off 5 bases at V and 8 bases at J, with 15 bases between the two ends. The CDR3 loop reads CASSLRDTLEKLFF. DNA of the CDR3: TGTGCCAGTAGTCTCCGGGACACCCTCGAAAAACTGTTTTTT.

In its sample, this clonotype was seen many times. The chain couples TRBV23-1 to TRBJ2-5, with 11 nucleotides matching TRBD1. TRBV23-1 is flagged as an ORF with uncertain function. V was pared by 3 bases and J by 5 bases, with 8 bases of the junction left unmatched. The CDR3 is made up of 16 amino acids. The CDR3 sequence: CASSHTRDRGIETQYF. CDR3 nucleotide sequence: TGCGCCAGCAGTCATACACGGGACAGGGGGATCGAGACCCAGTACTTC.

This clonotype was recorded many times. The J gene is TRBJ2-2, the V gene TRBV4-3; D perhaps matches TRBD2 (6 bases). Deletions cut 0 bases from V and 8 bases from J, with 10 bases between. The length of the CDR3 is 14 residues. Germline assignment: CDR1 LGHNA and CDR2 YSLEER. Here the CDR3 reads CASSQDPGRGELFF. The CDR3 DNA reads as TGCGCCAGCAGCCAAGACCCCGGGAGAGGGGAGCTGTTTTTT.

This clonotype was seen a few times. The chain has TRBV10-3 and TRBJ2-7, with D unclear. Per germline, CDR1 ENHRY and CDR2 SYGVKD. The V end lost 4 bases, the J end lost 1 base, and 8 bases lay between the germline ends. This CDR3 spans 13 amino acids. The CDR3 is CAISGGTSYEQYF. For the CDR3, the DNA is TGTGCCATCAGTGGAGGAACTTCCTACGAGCAGTACTTC.

The chain couples TRBV29-1 to TRBJ2-2, with TRBD2 matching over 14 bases. The V segment lost 7 bases and the J segment 4 bases; nucleotides outside the gene matches: 11. The CDR3 runs 17 residues. The germline gives CDR1 SQVTM, CDR2 ANQGSEA. The CDR3 DNA follows: TGCAGCGGATGGGGTCCGGGACTAGCGGGAGTCACCGGGGAGCTGTTTTTT. Protein: CSGWGPGLAGVTGELFF.

About this clonotype: One junction end disagrees with the germline gene, perhaps due to a read error. V and J are TRBV7-8 and TRBJ1-6; D unresolved. This CDR3 comprises 13 residues. Germline V gene data show CDR1 as SGHVS and CDR2 as FQNEAQ. CDR3 DNA: TGTGTCAGCAGCTTTGGCGGAGATTCACCCCTCCACTTT. It encodes CVSSFGGDSPLHF.

This clonotype was counted ten times or more. J is TRBJ2-7 and V is TRBV27, with a weak D call TRBD2 (6 bases). V was shortened by 8 bases and J by 2 bases, with 19 bases between the two germline ends. This CDR3 is built from 15 residues. CDR1 MNHEY and CDR2 SMNVEV come from the germline V gene (reference sequence). The CDR3 is CASGGSGIGTYEQYF. CDR3 coding DNA: TGTGCCAGCGGCGGTAGCGGAATAGGTACCTACGAGCAGTACTTC.

This clonotype was seen repeatedly, ten times or more. This chain uses TRBV5-1 with TRBJ2-2; TRBD1 matches 8 bases. V shed 4 bases, J shed 4 bases, and the junction held 6 bases outside the gene matches. The CDR3 is made up of 15 amino acids. Germline CDR1 reads SGHRS; CDR2 reads YFSETQ. CDR3 sequence (DNA): TGCGCCAGCAGCCCGTCCGGGACAGGCACCGGGGAGCTGTTTTTT. Protein: CASSPSGTGTGELFF. Combining the CDR3 with reference TRBV5-1 and TRBJ2-2 gives the whole variable domain KAGVTQTPRYLIKTRGQQVTLSCSPISGHRSVSWYQQTPGQGLQFLFEYFSETQRNKGNFPGRFSGRQFSNSRSEMNVSTLELGDSALYLCASSPSGTGTGELFFGEGSRLTVL.

There are a few counts of this clonotype. This chain links TRBV7-8 with TRBJ2-5; the match to TRBD1 covers 7 bases. This CDR3 has 12 amino acids. J lost 10 bases, V lost 5 bases, and 7 bases had no gene match. Germline assignment: CDR1 SGHVS and CDR2 FQNEAQ. The chain's CDR3 is CASSQDGDSQYF. Written as DNA, the CDR3 is TGTGCCAGCAGCCAAGACGGGGACAGCCAGTACTTC.

Relative to its sample, this clonotype is medium-sized. V gene TRBV10-3 combines with J gene TRBJ2-2; a weak D match, TRBD2 (5 bases). V lost 10 bases, J lost 1 base, and 16 bases lay in between. This CDR3 comprises 15 residues. Germline CDR1 and CDR2: ENHRY and SYGVKD. The CDR3 region is CATGEEAENTGELFF. The CDR3 DNA reads TGTGCCACTGGCGAGGAAGCGGAGAACACCGGGGAGCTGTTTTTT.

Sample share makes this clonotype medium-sized (0.01 to 0.1%). The V and J genes are TRBV6-6 and TRBJ2-6; D perhaps matches TRBD2 (6 bases). CDR3 length: 17 residues. The V end lost 0 bases, the J end lost 2 bases, and 11 bases lay between the germline ends. Germline CDR1 reads MNHNY; CDR2 reads SVGAGI (reference sequence). CDR3 sequence (DNA): TGTGCCAGCAGTTACTCAACGGGACTGCCTGGGGCCAACGTCCTGACTTTC. It translates to CASSYSTGLPGANVLTF.

The chain recombines TRBV6-5 with TRBJ2-3; D may be TRBD2 (5 bases). This CDR3 comprises 16 residues. Germline V CDR1 and CDR2: MNHEY, SVGAGI. The ends were cut back, 0 bases at V and 4 bases at J, with 14 bases in the middle. The CDR3 DNA sequence: TGTGCCAGCAGTTACTCTCTAGCAGTCGGTGCAGATACGCAGTATTTT. Protein: CASSYSLAVGADTQYF.